Presented here are 32 T cell receptor beta chains from one specimen sequenced in a study of blood T cell repertoires in COVID-19. Libraries were prepared by immunoSEQ multiplex PCR; TCRdb keeps only in-frame clonotypes and omits some of them. The table shows about 410,000 clones, with around 91% occurring only once. Sequencing used peripheral blood. The receptors stem from a woman aged 40 to 50 with COVID-19, enrolled during active disease.

The gene calls are TRBV29-1 and TRBJ1-1; 9 nucleotides match TRBD1. The V gene end was trimmed by 6 bases and the J gene end by 6 bases; junction bases not matched to a gene: 14. This CDR3 is built from 15 residues. Per germline, CDR1 SQVTM and CDR2 ANQGSEA. CDR3 in amino acids: CSVDRGGQGIAEAFF. DNA of the CDR3: TGCAGCGTCGACCGCGGGGGACAGGGCATCGCTGAAGCTTTCTTT. Filled out from reference TRBV29-1 and TRBJ1-1, the complete variable domain reads SAVISQKPSRDICQRGTSLTIQCQVDSQVTMMFWYRQQPGQSLTLIATANQGSEATYESGFVIDKFPISRPNLTFSTLTVSNMSPEDSSIYLCSVDRGGQGIAEAFFGQGTRLTVV.

The V call is TRBV9, the J call TRBJ2-3, with a weak D call TRBD2 (6 bases). The V gene's germline CDR1 is SGDLS and CDR2 YYNGEE. The CDR3 loop spans 15 amino acids. V was pared by 0 bases and J by 2 bases, with 10 bases between. Here the CDR3 reads CASSVGGGNTDTQYF. In nucleotides, the CDR3 is TGTGCCAGCAGCGTAGGCGGCGGGAACACAGATACGCAGTATTTT.

This rearrangement joins TRBV7-3 to TRBJ2-3; TRBD2 matches 11 bases. CDR1 is SGHTA, CDR2 FQGTGA, per germline. The CDR3 extends over 15 amino acids. Unmatched junction bases numbered 5, after V lost 5 bases and J lost 4 bases. The CDR3 sequence is CASSPLAGGADTQYF. The CDR3 DNA follows: TGTGCCAGCAGCCCCCTAGCGGGAGGAGCAGATACGCAGTATTTT. The whole variable domain, remainder taken from reference TRBV7-3 and TRBJ2-3, is GAGVSQTPSNKVTEKGKYVELRCDPISGHTALYWYRQSLGQGPEFLIYFQGTGAADDSGLPNDRFFAVRPEGSVSTLKIQRTERGDSAVYLCASSPLAGGADTQYFGPGTRLTVL.

Points on this clone: Other DNA sequences within the sample encode an identical CDR3. The rearrangement uses TRBV9 and TRBJ2-1, with 14 nucleotides matching TRBD2. CDR1 and CDR2 from the germline V gene are SGDLS and YYNGEE. J was trimmed by 4 bases and V by 3 bases; bases with no gene match: 3. The length of the CDR3 is 16 residues. This CDR3 reads CASSARLAGGYNEQFF. CDR3 nucleotide sequence: TGTGCCAGCAGCGCCAGACTAGCGGGGGGGTACAATGAGCAGTTCTTC.

The CDR3 region is CASRGGRNQPQHF. The DNA of the CDR3 is TGTGCCAGCCGCGGGGGAAGGAATCAGCCCCAGCATTTT. The gene calls are TRBV27 and TRBJ1-5; D is possibly TRBD1 (5 bases). Trimming cost V 8 bases and J 4 bases, with 12 bases left between them. Germline CDR1 and CDR2: MNHEY and SMNVEV (reference sequence). This CDR3 has 13 amino acids.

The genes are TRBV19 and TRBJ1-1, with 7 bases aligning to TRBD1. The CDR3 loop spans 18 amino acids. Per germline, CDR1 LNHDA and CDR2 SQIVND (reference sequence). The V and J ends lost 5 bases and 1 base, in that order; junction bases with no gene match: 16. CDR3 nucleotides: TGTGCCAGTAGTGTCGACAGGGTCAAGGGCATGGGGAACACTGAAGCTTTCTTT. Residues: CASSVDRVKGMGNTEAFF.

The rearrangement uses TRBV6-1 and TRBJ1-2, with TRBD1 matching over 7 bases. Trimming took 1 base from V and 2 from J; bases not matched to a gene: 4. Germline CDR1 and CDR2: MNHNS and SASEGT. The CDR3 is 15 amino acids. The CDR3 DNA is TGTGCCAGCAGTGAAGATGGGACAGCGAACTATGGCTACACCTTC. It specifies CASSEDGTANYGYTF.

The chain recombines TRBV3-1 (or the pseudogene TRBV3-2) with TRBJ2-1, with 8 nucleotides matching TRBD1. CDR1 is LGHDT, CDR2 YNNKEL, per germline (reference sequence). There are 14 residues in the CDR3. J was trimmed by 7 bases and V by 3 bases; bases with no gene match: 5. The CDR3 here is CASSQTGVENEQFF. In DNA, the CDR3 is TGTGCCAGCAGCCAGACAGGGGTAGAAAATGAGCAGTTCTTC.

The V gene is TRBV30, the J gene TRBJ2-1, with D possibly TRBD2 on 5 matching bases. Trimming pared 4 bases from V and 12 bases from J, leaving 16 bases between. The CDR3 contains 12 residues. The germline V gene encodes CDR1 GTSNPN and CDR2 SVGIG (reference sequence). The chain's CDR3 is CAWNQLTRAQFF. The CDR3 nucleotides read TGTGCCTGGAACCAACTCACTAGGGCGCAGTTCTTC.

The J gene is TRBJ1-4, the V gene TRBV7-8, with D hard to call. Trimming took 7 bases from V and 1 from J, leaving 7 bases between them. Germline V gives CDR1 SGHVS, CDR2 FQNEAQ. The CDR3 sequence is 13 residues long. The CDR3 nucleotides are TGTGCCAGCACAAAGAGAACTAATGAAAAACTGTTTTTT. It encodes CASTKRTNEKLFF.

This clone appeared a single time. CDR3 in DNA: TGTGCCAGCAGTTCCCCCACGCACAGGGTAGGCCAGCCCCAGCATTTT. Translating gives CASSSPTHRVGQPQHF. This sequence joins TRBV6-2 or TRBV6-3 and TRBJ1-5; possibly TRBD1 for D (6 bases). This CDR3 has 16 amino acids. V was clipped by 4 bases and J by 7 bases, with 20 bases between them. Germline CDR1 MNHEY, CDR2 SVGEGT.

This rearrangement joins TRBV19 to TRBJ2-1, with 14 nucleotides matching TRBD2. V lost 3 bases, J lost 6 bases, and 7 bases stayed unmatched. This CDR3 has 17 amino acids. Germline loops: CDR1 LNHDA, CDR2 SQIVND (reference sequence). The CDR3 spells CASSMGTSGSVFNEQFF. The CDR3 coding sequence is TGTGCCAGTAGTATGGGGACTAGCGGGAGCGTCTTCAATGAGCAGTTCTTC.

This chain uses TRBV28 with TRBJ1-4, with D perhaps matching TRBD1 (6 bases). Trimming stripped 6 bases from V and 10 bases from J, with 21 bases between. This CDR3 has 15 residues. Germline CDR1 MDHEN, CDR2 SYDVKM. The CDR3 DNA is TGTGCCAGCAGCCCACCCTCCAGGGGTAGAGGAAAACTGTTTTTT. Translating gives CASSPPSRGRGKLFF.

This clone was seen a handful of times. J is TRBJ2-7 and V is TRBV18; D remains ambiguous. Germline CDR1 reads KGHSH; CDR2 reads LQKENI. V was pared by 1 base and J by 2 bases, with 9 bases between. This CDR3 has 14 residues. CDR3 in DNA: TGTGCCAGCTCACCACACCCAGGTCCCTACGAGCAGTACTTC. Protein product: CASSPHPGPYEQYF. The full variable domain, its missing parts supplied by reference TRBV18 and TRBJ2-7, is NAGVMQNPRHLVRRRGQEARLRCSPMKGHSHVYWYRQLPEEGLKFMVYLQKENIIDESGMPKERFSAEFPKEGPSILRIQQVVRGDSAAYFCASSPHPGPYEQYFGPGTRLTVT.

This rearrangement joins TRBV11-2 to TRBJ2-5, with 9 bases identical to TRBD1. This CDR3 is built from 16 residues. The V gene end was trimmed by 1 base and the J gene end by 1 base; junction bases not matched to a gene: 4. Germline CDR1 reads SGHAT; CDR2 reads FQNNGV. The CDR3 region is CASSLGDRAGQETQYF. CDR3 nucleotide sequence: TGTGCCAGCAGCTTAGGGGACAGGGCGGGCCAAGAGACCCAGTACTTC.

The table lists this clone with a few counts. Here the CDR3 reads CASSQADYGYTF. CDR3 DNA sequence: TGTGCCAGCAGCCAAGCAGACTATGGCTACACCTTC. This sequence joins TRBV3-1 (or the pseudogene TRBV3-2) and TRBJ1-2; unclear D gene. The germline V gene has CDR1 LGHDT and CDR2 YNNKEL (reference sequence). The V and J ends lost 1 base and 3 bases respectively, with 3 bases between them. The CDR3 runs to 12 residues.

This rearrangement joins TRBV27 to TRBJ2-2; TRBD2 matches 11 bases. CDR3 size: 16 residues. Germline V gene lookup returns CDR1 MNHEY and CDR2 SMNVEV (reference sequence). Germline trimming cut 6 bases from V and 1 base from J; bases unmatched to any gene: 4. The CDR3 region is CASSSTSGVNTGELFF. CDR3 DNA sequence: TGTGCCAGCAGCTCGACTAGCGGGGTGAACACCGGGGAGCTGTTTTTT.

The chain employs TRBV30 and TRBJ1-5; tentatively, D is TRBD1 (5 bases). Trimming pared 2 bases from V and 5 bases from J, leaving 10 bases between. The germline V gene encodes CDR1 GTSNPN and CDR2 SVGIG (reference sequence). The CDR3 is 13 residues long. The CDR3 sequence: CAWSQGRDQPQHF. Here the CDR3 DNA reads TGTGCCTGGAGTCAGGGAAGGGATCAGCCCCAGCATTTT.

Remarks on this clone: Other DNA sequences of this sample code for an identical CDR3. The rearrangement joins TRBV15 to TRBJ1-4; a possible D gene is TRBD1 (5 bases). CDR1 and CDR2 from the germline V gene are LNHNV and YYDKDF (reference sequence). Trimming took off 3 bases at V and 6 bases at J, with 17 bases between the two ends. The CDR3 is 16 amino acids. The CDR3 DNA reads as TGTGCCACCAGCAGGGATCGTAGGGGTTTCGATGAAAAACTGTTTTTT. This sequence encodes CATSRDRRGFDEKLFF.

About this clone: The germline gene is not matched at one end of the junction; a read error may be the cause. The CDR3 reads CASSVADRGDTEAFF. The CDR3, as DNA: TGTGCCAGCAGCGTAGCGGACAGGGGAGACACTGAAGCTTTCTTT. V and J are TRBV7-9 and TRBJ1-1; 9 bases fit TRBD1. From germline, CDR1 is SEHNR and CDR2 FQNEAQ (reference sequence). The CDR3 extends over 15 amino acids.

V and J are TRBV28 and TRBJ1-4, with TRBD1 matching over 8 bases. The V and J ends lost 3 bases and 6 bases, in that order; junction bases with no gene match: 9. The germline V gene has CDR1 MDHEN and CDR2 SYDVKM. The CDR3 covers 16 residues. The CDR3 here is CASSFHKQGGDEKLFF. The CDR3 nucleotides are TGTGCCAGCAGTTTCCACAAACAGGGGGGGGATGAAAAACTGTTTTTT.

The rearrangement joins TRBV28 to TRBJ2-3; TRBD2 aligns across 10 bases. The V gene's germline CDR1 is MDHEN and CDR2 SYDVKM. This CDR3 has 16 residues. The junction had 6 bases not matched to a gene; V was cut back by 4 bases and J by 2 bases. The CDR3 nucleotides are TGTGCCAGCAGTTGGGTTAGCGGGGGGCTCACAGATACGCAGTATTTT. The encoded protein is CASSWVSGGLTDTQYF.

The table lists this clone with a few counts. The chain links TRBV7-8 to TRBJ1-6; TRBD1 agrees at 11 bases. The CDR3 has 15 residues. Germline V gene sequence: CDR1 SGHVS, CDR2 FQNEAQ. With 5 bases clipped from V and 12 bases from J, the junction kept 9 bases outside the gene matches. The CDR3 region has the DNA TGTGCCAGCAGCAAACTCGGGACAGGGGGTTTACCCCTCCACTTT. Residues: CASSKLGTGGLPLHF. The whole variable domain, remainder taken from reference TRBV7-8 and TRBJ1-6, is GAGVSQSPRYKVAKRGQDVALRCDPISGHVSLFWYQQALGQGPEFLTYFQNEAQLDKSGLPSDRFFAERPEGSVSTLKIQRTQQEDSAVYLCASSKLGTGGLPLHFGNGTRLTVT.

The chain employs TRBV23-1 and TRBJ2-7; TRBD1 might be the D (6 bases). TRBV23-1 is an ORF, with its function uncertain. This CDR3 is 17 amino acids long. Trimming took 3 bases from V and 6 from J, leaving 24 bases between them. CDR3 nucleotide sequence: TGCGCCAGCAGTCAGTCCCACAGGGACCGGACCGAGGGCGAGCAGTACTTC. Its translation: CASSQSHRDRTEGEQYF.

This chain uses TRBV6-5 with TRBJ2-5, with D possibly being TRBD1 (6 bases). The CDR3 extends over 13 amino acids. Trimming took 6 bases from V and 5 from J, leaving 13 bases between them. Germline V lookup: CDR1 MNHEY, CDR2 SVGAGI. CDR3 in DNA: TGTGCCAGCAGCCCAGGGGTCAGGGAGACCCAGTACTTC. Translation gives CASSPGVRETQYF.

J is TRBJ1-1 and V is TRBV4-3; D is unclear. Deletions cut 4 bases from V and 9 bases from J, with 24 bases between. The CDR3 covers 16 residues. The germline CDR1 and CDR2 sequences are LGHNA and YSLEER. In DNA form, the CDR3 reads TGCGCCAGCAGCCCAAGGAGGGTCCTGAATGTTGATCAAGCTTTCTTT. This gives the protein CASSPRRVLNVDQAFF.

The CDR3 DNA follows: TGTGCCAGCAGCCACACGTGGGGCTACACCTTC. Amino acids: CASSHTWGYTF. This chain uses TRBV5-8 with TRBJ1-2; D is undetermined. V was pared by 4 bases and J by 8 bases, with 9 bases between. There are 11 residues in the CDR3. Per germline, CDR1 SGHTS and CDR2 YDEGEE.

The sample holds one count of this clone. The chain recombines TRBV18 with TRBJ1-1, with D perhaps matching TRBD1 (6 bases). The CDR3 is 14 amino acids. The V gene lost 3 bases and the J gene lost 2 bases, with 10 bases spanning the gap. The germline V gene encodes CDR1 KGHSH and CDR2 LQKENI. The CDR3 coding sequence is TGTGCCAGCTCACCTCAGACAGGAAACACTGAAGCTTTCTTT. Translating gives CASSPQTGNTEAFF. Full variable domain (missing parts from reference TRBV18 and TRBJ1-1): NAGVMQNPRHLVRRRGQEARLRCSPMKGHSHVYWYRQLPEEGLKFMVYLQKENIIDESGMPKERFSAEFPKEGPSILRIQQVVRGDSAAYFCASSPQTGNTEAFFGQGTRLTVV.

This clone was counted only a few times. The chain carries TRBV28 and TRBJ1-1; 7 nucleotides agree with TRBD1. From germline, CDR1 is MDHEN and CDR2 SYDVKM. After removal of 4 bases from V and 1 base from J, the junction contained 6 bases not matched to a gene. The CDR3 covers 15 residues. The CDR3 coding sequence is TGTGCCAGCAGTTACCCCGGGACAGCGAACACTGAAGCTTTCTTT. Translated, it gives CASSYPGTANTEAFF.

This chain uses TRBV5-1 with TRBJ2-5; possible D gene TRBD2, 5 bases. This CDR3 has 13 amino acids. Germline V gene sequence: CDR1 SGHRS, CDR2 YFSETQ. V lost 2 bases and J 5 bases, leaving 10 bases between the germline ends. The CDR3: CASSFYGVETQYF. DNA of the CDR3: TGCGCCAGCAGCTTTTACGGGGTGGAGACCCAGTACTTC.

The V gene is TRBV7-9, the J gene TRBJ2-7, with D maybe TRBD1 (6 bases). Between the trimmed V and J ends, which lost 5 bases and 1 base, there was a span of 24 bases. CDR3 size: 18 residues. CDR1 is SEHNR and CDR2 is FQNEAQ in the germline V gene (reference sequence). CDR3 coding DNA: TGTGCCAGCAGCCCCAAAGATGGACAGCCCCTGGGTTCCTACGAGCAGTACTTC. This translates into CASSPKDGQPLGSYEQYF.

The chain combines TRBV6-2 or TRBV6-3 with TRBJ2-7, with D tentatively TRBD1 (5 bases). The CDR3 is 12 amino acids. Trimming left V 4 bases short and J 3 bases short, with 7 bases between. From germline, CDR1 is MNHEY and CDR2 SVGEGT. The CDR3 bases are TGTGCCAGCAGTTTGCAGGGCTACGAGCAGTACTTC. As protein: CASSLQGYEQYF.